This entry features one TCR beta chain sequence. The sample comes from a study of blood T cells in healthy people across ages. Extracted total RNA amounted to at least 6 micrograms for each sample. PCR was performed a second time for about 7 to 12 cycles using a sample-barcoded 5' primer and a J-beta primer mix. TCRdb reanalysed the 5' RACE reads using MiXCR and keeps one entry per CDR3 protein. The repertoire holds about 800,000 distinct CDR3 sequences, with around a quarter as singletons. These data were also reused for a study on T cells of mothers and their children.

What was sequenced was blood. The source of this sequence is a boy aged 10-17 years in good health.

The CDR3 bases are TGTGCCACCTGGGGGGGGAATGAGCAGTTCTTC. This sequence encodes CATWGGNEQFF. V is TRBV15 and J is TRBJ2-1; 7 bases match TRBD2. The CDR3 loop spans 11 amino acids. With 8 bases clipped from V and 7 bases from J, the junction kept 2 bases outside the gene matches. The germline V gene has CDR1 LNHNV and CDR2 YYDKDF (reference sequence).